This T cell receptor (beta chain) was profiled in a study of low-dose radiotherapy and immunotherapy resistance in tumors (dated by TCRdb to 2022 to 2024). Context from the whole study: Patients in Cohort 1 were given 0.5 Gy per fraction every 2 weeks, and the prescribed total PTV dose was 6.5 Gy. Patients in Cohort 2 were given 1 Gy per fraction every two weeks, for a total of 13 Gy across 26 weeks. Patients were given nivolumab as a 240 mg flat dose every two weeks and ipilimumab at 1 mg/kg every six weeks, with both drugs delivered intravenously. Cyclophosphamide 200 mg/m2 was administered intravenously every two weeks, one day before each radiation and immunotherapy administration. Starting on cycle 1 day 1, patients took 300 mg of aspirin by mouth once a day for four cycles. No randomization into treatment groups was done for the people taking part in the trial. Eight patients were included in the translational analysis: three from the first dose cohort and the first five from the second dose cohort.

From the germline V gene, CDR1 is WSHSY and CDR2 is SAAADI. Spanning cysteine to phenylalanine, the CDR3 consists of 12 amino acids. Left in the record is the CDR3 DNA by itself, 36 bases read in frame from the first base. V is pared back by 7 bases and J by 4 bases, with 10 bases lying between the germline termini. This clonotype showed up many times. Its antigen is currently not known. Base qualities are not provided; no much larger clone lies one nucleotide away. The intended sense of this specimen's time point label: before trial treatment. The donors came from RACIN, which was a single-arm phase I dose-escalation trial that paired nivolumab and ipilimumab with aspirin, low-dose cyclophosphamide and low-dose radiotherapy. Eligible patients had advanced, TIL-negative solid tumors. TCRdb shows the sequencer as Illumina HiSeq 2500. Superscript III and a set of TRAV- and TRBV-specific primers were used to synthesize first-strand cDNA, so that both TCRalpha and TCRbeta chains were covered. A roughly 18-cycle PCR with Phusion amplified the TCRs, pairing a constant-region primer with the adapter that was attached to the V primers. The isolated mRNA was amplified using the MessageAmp II aRNA Amplification Kit, with in vitro transcription performed for less than 20 hours at 37 degrees C. mRNA for TCR sequencing was isolated with the Dynabeads mRNA DIRECT Purification Kit. Indexed Illumina adapters were added in a second Phusion PCR of roughly 25 cycles, and the PCR products were purified with AMPure XP beads. The authors processed their data as follows. Using custom Perl scripts, TCR sequences that encoded the same protein were pooled, out-of-frame sequences were dropped, and the abundance of each clonotype was calculated. TCR sequences supported by only a single read were excluded from analysis. Among the metrics used to describe the repertoires were Shannon entropy, Gini index, clonality, richness, and the frequency of TCRs shared between repertoires. The public reads were quality trimmed at Q25 with fastp and then assembled into clones with MiXCR by TCRdb, keeping productive beta chains. A single entry per CDR3 protein holds the most common genes and DNA from its merged rows. TCRdb, rather than the study authors, made the V and J calls. Across this sample there are under 90,000 distinct CDR3 sequences, with 15% to 20% seen only once. The ten most abundant clones make up about 2.5% of the sample.

The material was PBMCs, obtained before treatment. The sequence links TRBV10-2 to TRBJ1-1; tentative D gene TRBD1, with 5 bases matching. This receptor was identified in a male donor with prostate cancer. The nucleotides read TGCGCCAGCACTCAGGGTGTCACTGAAGCTTTCTTT. This sequence encodes CASTQGVTEAFF.